The rows below give T cell receptor beta chains drawn from one sample of a study of identical twins. TCRdb passed the 5' RACE reads through MiXCR, listing each CDR3 protein once. The table shows about 520,000 distinct CDR3 sequences, with approximately 22% occurring only once. This same sample was also part of a study on T cells expressing NK-cell markers.

Sample: CD4+ T cells sorted from blood. The source is a woman younger than 35 in good health. Each CDR3 is given with its conserved first and last residue. D genes are given only for firm matches. The listing skips clone size in some rows; elsewhere it reads once, few, many or a size class.

>many|TRBJ1-1|TRBV6-5|NA
CASRVNTEAFF
TGTGCCAGCAGGGTGAACACTGAAGCTTTCTTT
>few|TRBJ1-6|TRBV5-1|NA
CASSLEAHDNSPLHF
TGCGCCAGCAGCTTGGAGGCGCACGATAATTCACCCCTCCACTTT
>few|TRBJ2-1|TRBV20-1|TRBD2
CSASSLAESYNEQFF
TGCAGTGCTAGTAGCCTAGCGGAATCCTACAATGAGCAGTTCTTC
>few|TRBJ2-7|TRBV6-5|NA
CASSYGSGAEQYF
TGTGCCAGCAGTTATGGGTCGGGGGCCGAGCAGTACTTC
>few|TRBJ2-1|TRBV7-9|NA
CASSSRSETTRTYEQFF
TGTGCCAGCAGCTCGCGATCGGAGACCACGAGAACCTATGAGCAGTTCTTC
>NA|TRBJ1-6|TRBV7-7|NA
CASSLNRNNSPLHF
TGTGCTAGCAGCTTGAACAGAAATAATTCACCCCTCCACTTT
>NA|TRBJ1-1|TRBV5-1|TRBD1
CASSSPGQGVQNTEAFF
TGCGCCAGCAGCTCTCCGGGACAGGGGGTCCAGAACACTGAAGCTTTCTTT
>few|TRBJ2-1|TRBV4-3|TRBD2
CASSQAGLAVSYNEQFF
TGCGCCAGCAGCCAAGCCGGACTAGCGGTGAGCTACAATGAGCAGTTCTTC
>few|TRBJ1-2|TRBV27|NA
CASSRASLVYGYTF
TGTGCCAGCAGTCGGGCCTCCTTAGTCTATGGCTACACCTTC
>few|TRBJ2-7|TRBV5-1|TRBD1
CASRLGQGYEQYF
TGCGCCAGCAGGCTCGGACAGGGTTACGAGCAGTACTTC
>NA|TRBJ1-1|TRBV5-1|NA
CASSQGGGTHTEAFF
TGCGCCAGCAGTCAAGGCGGTGGAACTCACACTGAAGCTTTCTTT
>few|TRBJ1-2|TRBV11-3|NA
CASSGGRFEANYGYTF
TGTGCCAGCAGCGGGGGTCGGTTTGAAGCTAACTATGGCTACACCTTC
>NA|TRBJ2-7|TRBV10-3|TRBD1
CAISGDRGRGEQYF
TGTGCCATCAGCGGGGACAGGGGTCGTGGCGAGCAGTACTTC
>many|TRBJ2-4|TRBV30|TRBD1
CAWSSTGGATKNIQYF
TGTGCCTGGAGTTCGACAGGGGGCGCGACCAAAAACATTCAGTACTTC